This TCR beta chain comes out of a study of T cell responses to AZD1222 COVID-19 vaccine. Germline V gene data show CDR1 as MNHEY and CDR2 as SVGAGI. V lost 5 bases and J lost 4; bases outside the gene matches: 4. The CDR3 contains 14 residues. As concerns this clone: Its target is unknown.

Overall study findings and caveats: Spike-specific TCR breadth and depth were elevated following two AZD1222 doses. Dominant CD4 TCR responses targeted spike regions 160-218 and 743-854. Possibly, clonal diversity was underestimated; donors were largely white British and included more females.

Assay: immunoSEQ multiplex PCR; the TCRdb copy retains only in-frame clones and omits some. The table records over 85,000 clones, about 90% of them present only once. The sample consisted of peripheral blood, taken 28 days after the second AZD1222 dose. This sequence joins TRBV6-5 and TRBJ1-1, with TRBD1 matching over 10 bases. The source of this sequence is an adult who received the AZD1222 COVID-19 vaccine. This CDR3 is CASSRDRGATEAFF. The CDR3 DNA reads as TGTGCCAGCAGTCGGGACAGGGGTGCCACTGAAGCTTTCTTT.